The following is a T cell receptor (beta chain) sequence with its context. No antigen is known for it. This entry belongs to a study of T cell responses to AZD1222 COVID-19 vaccine. Regarding the study as a whole: Spike-wide vaccine-associated CD4 TCRs dominated at 160-218 and 743-854. Donors were chiefly white British, with a greater number of females, and clonal diversity was perhaps underestimated.

TCRdb's copy holds only in-frame clones and misses some; the assay was immunoSEQ multiplex PCR. In the table there are more than 20,000 clones, around 86% of which are singletons. Second doses at about 4 or about 12 weeks were pooled. V dropped 1 base and J dropped 7 bases, with 7 bases sitting between them. The CDR3 is 12 residues long. The germline V gene encodes CDR1 SEHNR and CDR2 FQNEAQ (reference sequence). This sequence originates from an adult who received the AZD1222 COVID-19 vaccine. This material consisted of peripheral blood, taken 28 days after the second AZD1222 dose. The chain recombines TRBV7-9 with TRBJ1-1; no clear D. The CDR3 DNA reads TGTGCCAGCAGCTTAGAATGGAGTGAAGCTTTCTTT. This gives the protein CASSLEWSEAFF. The whole variable domain, filled in from reference TRBV7-9 and TRBJ1-1, reads DTGVSQNPRHKITKRGQNVTFRCDPISEHNRLYWYRQTLGQGPEFLTYFQNEAQLEKSRLLSDRFSAERPKGSFSTLEIQRTEQGDSAMYLCASSLEWSEAFFGQGTRLTVV.